Following are 24 T cell receptor beta chains from one sample sequenced in a study of T cell responses to AZD1222 COVID-19 vaccine. Assay used: immunoSEQ multiplex PCR; TCRdb lists only in-frame clones, some missing. The sample has under 200,000 clones; 80% to 95% are singletons. Sequencing was performed on peripheral blood, taken on day 0 of AZD1222 vaccination. These receptors all stem from an adult in good health.

CDR3 protein: CASSFYYLAGEITDTQYF. In DNA, the CDR3 is TGTGCCAGCAGCTTTTATTACCTAGCGGGGGAGATCACAGATACGCAGTATTTT. This chain links TRBV5-4 with TRBJ2-3; 10 bases agree with TRBD2. In germline, CDR1 is SGHNT, CDR2 YYREEE (reference sequence). V dropped 2 bases and J dropped 2; count of bases not matched to a gene: 11. The CDR3 spans 18 residues.

The chain is built from TRBV7-9 and TRBJ1-6; D call uncertain. The CDR3 runs 12 residues. V lost 5 bases to trimming and J lost 10 bases, with 9 bases between them. CDR1 is SEHNR, CDR2 FQNEAQ, per germline (reference sequence). Here the CDR3 reads CASSPSPSPLHF. The CDR3 nucleotides read TGTGCCAGCAGCCCCTCCCCCTCACCCCTCCACTTT.

The chain is built from TRBV27 and TRBJ1-2; TRBD1 matches at 10 bases. The length of the CDR3 is 14 residues. The ends lost 4 bases at V and 3 bases at J; junction bases unmatched: 2. Germline V gene sequence: CDR1 MNHEY, CDR2 SMNVEV (reference sequence). CDR3 loop: CASSSTGGHYGYTF. CDR3 DNA sequence: TGTGCCAGCAGTTCGACAGGGGGCCACTATGGCTACACCTTC.

The rearrangement uses TRBV6-5 and TRBJ1-1; tentative D call: TRBD1 (6 bases). CDR1 MNHEY and CDR2 SVGAGI come from the germline V gene. Trimming removed 6 bases from V and 11 bases from J, with 13 bases in between. CDR3 size: 11 residues. DNA for the CDR3: TGTGCCAGCAGACTCCGGGACAAGGCTTTCTTT. Translating gives CASRLRDKAFF.

The chain uses TRBV5-1 and TRBJ2-1; 8 bases line up with TRBD1. Trimming removed 2 bases from V and 8 bases from J; junction bases left unmatched: 6. The CDR3 runs 14 residues. Germline lookup yields CDR1 SGHRS and CDR2 YFSETQ. CDR3 sequence (DNA): TGCGCCAGCAGCTTACAACTACAGGGGGATGAGCAGTTCTTC. The encoded protein is CASSLQLQGDEQFF.

This chain joins TRBV19 and TRBJ1-5; D perhaps matches TRBD1 (5 bases). Germline V CDR1 and CDR2: LNHDA, SQIVND (reference sequence). This CDR3 is built from 14 residues. V was trimmed by 2 bases and J by 6 bases, leaving 11 bases between them. CDR3 bases: TGTGCCAGTAGTATACGGCAGGGAGGTCAGCCCCAGCATTTT. Translation: CASSIRQGGQPQHF.

V gene TRBV5-6 combines with J gene TRBJ2-7; 7 nucleotides line up with TRBD1. The germline CDR1 and CDR2 sequences are SGHDT and YYEEEE. The CDR3 has 15 amino acids. V was pared by 4 bases and J by 3 bases, with 10 bases of the junction left unmatched. The CDR3 sequence is CASSHEMRTGYEQYF. In nucleotides, the CDR3 is TGTGCCAGCAGCCACGAAATGCGGACAGGCTACGAGCAGTACTTC.

The genes are TRBV5-5 and TRBJ1-2; no definite D call. The germline V gene encodes CDR1 SGHKS and CDR2 YYEKEE (reference sequence). V was pared by 4 bases and J by 5 bases, with 9 bases between. The CDR3 runs to 12 residues. CDR3 residues: CASSPSGYGYTF. DNA of the CDR3: TGTGCCAGCAGCCCGTCTGGATATGGCTACACCTTC.

J is TRBJ1-1 and V is TRBV5-6; possible D gene TRBD1, 6 bases. The CDR3 covers 14 residues. Between the trimmed V and J ends, which lost 4 bases and 4 bases, there was a span of 14 bases. Germline loops: CDR1 SGHDT, CDR2 YYEEEE. This CDR3 is CASSLTGRGTEAFF. CDR3 in DNA: TGTGCCAGCAGCCTGACAGGCCGAGGCACTGAAGCTTTCTTT.

The chain combines TRBV10-1 with TRBJ1-1, with 9 bases matching TRBD1. The CDR3 extends over 14 amino acids. Unmatched junction bases numbered 7, after V lost 6 bases and J lost 5 bases. The germline gives CDR1 WNHNN, CDR2 SYGVQD (reference sequence). CDR3 residues: CASRGQGRGTEAFF. In nucleotides, the CDR3 is TGCGCCAGCAGGGGACAGGGCAGGGGGACTGAAGCTTTCTTT.

The V and J genes are TRBV7-9 and TRBJ2-3, with D possibly TRBD2 on 6 matching bases. CDR1 is SEHNR, CDR2 FQNEAQ, per germline (reference sequence). This CDR3 contains 15 residues. V was pared by 1 base and J by 2 bases, with 10 bases between. CDR3 sequence: CASSLVGGPTDTQYF. The CDR3 DNA reads TGTGCCAGCAGCTTAGTCGGGGGACCCACAGATACGCAGTATTTT.

The chain couples TRBV5-6 to TRBJ2-7, with TRBD1 matching 11 bases. In germline, CDR1 is SGHDT, CDR2 YYEEEE. Losses at the gene ends were 3 bases for V and 1 base for J; bases not matched to a gene: 0. The CDR3 covers 14 residues. The CDR3 protein is CASSWDRGSYEQYF. The DNA for the CDR3 is TGTGCCAGCAGCTGGGACAGGGGGTCCTACGAGCAGTACTTC.

The chain is built from TRBV6-5 and TRBJ2-5; TRBD1 aligns across 10 bases. CDR1 MNHEY and CDR2 SVGAGI come from the germline V gene. The ends lost 6 bases at V and 1 base at J; junction bases unmatched: 2. The CDR3 is made up of 14 amino acids. The CDR3 DNA is TGTGCCAGCAGGAGGGACAGGGGCCAAGAGACCCAGTACTTC. Translated: CASRRDRGQETQYF.

This rearrangement joins TRBV6-5 to TRBJ2-5; D is possibly TRBD2 (5 bases). The CDR3 sequence is 11 residues long. V lost 6 bases to trimming and J lost 4 bases, with 6 bases between them. Germline lookup yields CDR1 MNHEY and CDR2 SVGAGI. CDR3 DNA: TGTGCCAGCAGCGCGGGAGAGACCCAGTACTTC. Translating gives CASSAGETQYF.

The chain employs TRBV27 and TRBJ1-1; D may be TRBD1 (5 bases). The CDR3 sequence is 13 residues long. Germline loops: CDR1 MNHEY, CDR2 SMNVEV (reference sequence). Deletions cut 1 base from V and 4 bases from J, with 7 bases between. Written as DNA, the CDR3 is TGTGCCAGCAGTTTATTTGGGGGCACTGAAGCTTTCTTT. Residues: CASSLFGGTEAFF.

Here the CDR3 reads CASSPPMAGGALVEAFF. CDR3 nucleotide sequence: TGTGCCAGCTCACCACCAATGGCAGGGGGCGCCTTGGTTGAAGCTTTCTTT. The chain carries TRBV18 and TRBJ1-1, with 8 bases fitting TRBD1. V trimming: 0 bases; J trimming: 7 bases; junction bases outside the gene matches: 13. The CDR3 covers 17 residues. Per germline, CDR1 KGHSH and CDR2 LQKENI.

V usage is TRBV19 and J usage is TRBJ1-2, with 8 bases matching TRBD1. This CDR3 comprises 15 residues. The trim removed 2 bases at V and 4 bases at J, leaving 6 bases unmatched. Per the germline V gene, CDR1 is LNHDA and CDR2 is SQIVND (reference sequence). Here the CDR3 DNA reads TGTGCCAGTAGTATAAGGCGCCAGGGGGCCTATGGCTACACCTTC. Residues: CASSIRRQGAYGYTF.

J is TRBJ1-1 and V is TRBV6-5; 9 bases match TRBD1. V shed 6 bases and J 5 bases; nucleotides not matched to a gene: 10. CDR3 length equals 15 residues. In germline, CDR1 is MNHEY, CDR2 SVGAGI. Here the CDR3 reads CASRRFPGQGTEAFF. The DNA of the CDR3 is TGTGCCAGCAGGAGATTTCCGGGACAGGGAACTGAAGCTTTCTTT.

The chain combines TRBV27 with TRBJ1-2; TRBD1 agrees at 10 bases. The CDR3 extends over 15 amino acids. V lost 6 bases and J lost 4; bases outside the gene matches: 8. Germline V lookup: CDR1 MNHEY, CDR2 SMNVEV (reference sequence). In DNA form, the CDR3 reads TGTGCCAGCAGCAACGGACAGGGGGTCCCCTATGGCTACACCTTC. Amino acid sequence: CASSNGQGVPYGYTF.

This rearrangement joins TRBV5-4 to TRBJ1-3; 7 bases map to TRBD1. CDR3 size: 15 residues. Germline V gene data show CDR1 as SGHNT and CDR2 as YYREEE (reference sequence). The V and J ends lost 4 bases and 4 bases, in that order; junction bases with no gene match: 8. The CDR3 nucleotides read TGTGCCAGCAGCCCCGACAGGGCATGGGGAAACACCATATATTTT. Translating it yields CASSPDRAWGNTIYF.

The CDR3 DNA reads TGTGCCAGCAGCCCGTCCGGGACGGGCTATGGCTACACCTTC. Translating it yields CASSPSGTGYGYTF. The rearrangement links TRBV3-1 (or the pseudogene TRBV3-2) to TRBJ1-2; maybe TRBD1 (5 bases). Germline values: CDR1 LGHDT, CDR2 YNNKEL (reference sequence). This CDR3 is 14 amino acids long. The V end was cut by 4 bases, the J end by 4 bases, with 13 bases between.

The chain has TRBV5-1 and TRBJ2-5, with 9 nucleotides matching TRBD2. From germline, CDR1 is SGHRS and CDR2 YFSETQ. With V trimmed by 4 bases and J by 4 bases, 11 bases remained unmatched. The CDR3 spans 16 residues. CDR3 sequence reads: CASSGAGLAFGETQYF. CDR3 coding DNA: TGCGCCAGCAGCGGGGCGGGACTAGCCTTCGGAGAGACCCAGTACTTC.

The chain employs TRBV12-3 or TRBV12-4 and TRBJ2-4; D possibly uses TRBD1 or TRBD2 (5 bases each). The V gene lost 5 bases and the J gene lost 14 bases, with 13 bases spanning the gap. CDR3 length: 11 residues. The CDR3 reads CASSQGPAKYF. CDR3 in DNA: TGTGCCAGCAGTCAGGGACCAGCCAAGTACTTC.

The V call is TRBV5-8, the J call TRBJ2-7; no clear D. The CDR3 has 12 amino acids. Per the germline V gene, CDR1 is SGHTS and CDR2 is YDEGEE. V was pared by 1 base and J by 3 bases, with 5 bases between. The CDR3 DNA sequence: TGTGCCAGCAGCTTGAGAAGCTACGAGCAGTACTTC. Encoded protein: CASSLRSYEQYF.